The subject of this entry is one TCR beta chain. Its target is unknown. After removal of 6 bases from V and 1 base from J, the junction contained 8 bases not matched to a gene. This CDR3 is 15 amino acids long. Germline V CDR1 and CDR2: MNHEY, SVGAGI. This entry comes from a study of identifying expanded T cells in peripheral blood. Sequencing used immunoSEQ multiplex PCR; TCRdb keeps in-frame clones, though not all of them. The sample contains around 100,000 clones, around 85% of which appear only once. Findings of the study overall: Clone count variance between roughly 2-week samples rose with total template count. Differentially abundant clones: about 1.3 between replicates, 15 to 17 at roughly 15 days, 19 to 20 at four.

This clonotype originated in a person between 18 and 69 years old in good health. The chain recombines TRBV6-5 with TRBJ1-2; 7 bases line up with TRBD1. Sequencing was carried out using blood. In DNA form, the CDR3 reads TGTGCCAGCAGGCGGGACAGTCCTGTTAACTATGGCTACACCTTC. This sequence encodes CASRRDSPVNYGYTF.